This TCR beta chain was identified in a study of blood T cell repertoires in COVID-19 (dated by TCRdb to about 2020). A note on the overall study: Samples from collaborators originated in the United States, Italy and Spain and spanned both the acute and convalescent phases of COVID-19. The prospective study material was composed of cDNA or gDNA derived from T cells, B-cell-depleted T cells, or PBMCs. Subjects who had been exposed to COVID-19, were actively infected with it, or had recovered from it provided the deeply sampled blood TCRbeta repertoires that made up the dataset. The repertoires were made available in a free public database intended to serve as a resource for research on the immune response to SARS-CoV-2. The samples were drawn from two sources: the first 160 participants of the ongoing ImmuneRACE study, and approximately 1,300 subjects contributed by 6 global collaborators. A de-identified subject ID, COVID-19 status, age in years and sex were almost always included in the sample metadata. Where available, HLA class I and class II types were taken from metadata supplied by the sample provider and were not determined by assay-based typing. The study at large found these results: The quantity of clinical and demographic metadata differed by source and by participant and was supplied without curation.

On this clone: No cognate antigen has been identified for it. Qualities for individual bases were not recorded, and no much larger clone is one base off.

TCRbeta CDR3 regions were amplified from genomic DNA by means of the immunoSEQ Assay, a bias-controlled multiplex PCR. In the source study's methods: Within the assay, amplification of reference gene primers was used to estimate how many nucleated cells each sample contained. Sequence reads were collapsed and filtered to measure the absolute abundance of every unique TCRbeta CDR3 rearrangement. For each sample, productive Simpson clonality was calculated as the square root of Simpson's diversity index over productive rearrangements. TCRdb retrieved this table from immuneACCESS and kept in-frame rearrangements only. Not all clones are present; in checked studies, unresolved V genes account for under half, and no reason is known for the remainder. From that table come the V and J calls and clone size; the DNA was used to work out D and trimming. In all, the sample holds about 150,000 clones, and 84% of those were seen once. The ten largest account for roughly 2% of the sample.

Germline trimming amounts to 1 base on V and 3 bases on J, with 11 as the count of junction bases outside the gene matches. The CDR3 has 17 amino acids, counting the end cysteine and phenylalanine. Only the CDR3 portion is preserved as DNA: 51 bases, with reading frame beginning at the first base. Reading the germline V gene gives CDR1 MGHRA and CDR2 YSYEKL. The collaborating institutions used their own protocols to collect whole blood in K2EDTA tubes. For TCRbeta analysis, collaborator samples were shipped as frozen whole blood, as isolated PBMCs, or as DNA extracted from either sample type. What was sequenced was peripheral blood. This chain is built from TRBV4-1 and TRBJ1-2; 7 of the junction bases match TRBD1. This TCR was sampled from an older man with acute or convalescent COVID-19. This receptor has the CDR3 CASSQVRPKGADYGYTF. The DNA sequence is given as TGCGCCAGCAGCCAAGTACGGCCCAAGGGGGCTGACTATGGCTACACCTTC.